Detailed here is one T cell receptor (beta chain). The antigen is not known. Mismatch with germline at one junction end may stem from a read error. RNA was extracted from bulk tissue without any cell sorting. Distant lung tissue was collected more than 3 cm away from the tumor edge. Newly diagnosed lung cancer patients had thoracic surgery in China, August–late 2014, without prior chemotherapy. Three rounds of nested PCR, following a modified ARM-PCR protocol, produced the TCRbeta library. TCRdb reanalysed the multiplex PCR reads using MiXCR and keeps one entry per CDR3 protein. The sample contains over 35,000 distinct CDR3 sequences, roughly 60% of which appear only once. This specimen comes from a study of tumor and adjacent non-tumor tissue in lung cancer. The CDR3 sequence is 12 residues long. Findings and caveats of the study: Tumor repertoires had a smaller top 100 clone share than normal lung. Tumor tissue had significantly higher TCR diversity than normal lung.

The source of this sequence is a man between 45 and 60 years old with non-small cell lung cancer. Input material: distant non-tumor lung tissue. The gene calls are TRBV12-3 or TRBV12-4 and TRBJ2-3; D gene ambiguous. CDR3 residues: CASRWLTDTPYF. The CDR3 DNA follows: TGTGCCAGCAGATGGCTAACGGATACGCCGTATTTT.